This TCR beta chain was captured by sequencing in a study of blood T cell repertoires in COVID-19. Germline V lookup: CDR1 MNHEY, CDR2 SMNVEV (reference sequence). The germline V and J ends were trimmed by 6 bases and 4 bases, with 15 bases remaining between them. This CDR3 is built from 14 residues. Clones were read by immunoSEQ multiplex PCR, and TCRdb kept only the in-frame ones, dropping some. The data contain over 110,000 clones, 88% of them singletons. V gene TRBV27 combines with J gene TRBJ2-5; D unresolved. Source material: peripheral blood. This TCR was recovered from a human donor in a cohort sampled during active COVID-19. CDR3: CASSSHLRVETQYF. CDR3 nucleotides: TGTGCCAGCAGCTCCCACCTACGAGTAGAGACCCAGTACTTC.